These 13 T cell receptor beta chains share one sample of origin, sequenced in a study of blood T cell repertoires in COVID-19. This table comes from immunoSEQ multiplex PCR, and its TCRdb copy is limited to in-frame clones, with some not included. The data contain about 100,000 clones, 70% to 90% of them singletons. The sequencing input was peripheral blood. These receptors were taken from a human donor in a cohort sampled during active COVID-19.

The genes are TRBV28 and TRBJ2-1; D not resolved. From germline, CDR1 is MDHEN and CDR2 SYDVKM. V was cut by 3 bases and J by 9 bases, with 9 bases left in between. The CDR3 length is 12 residues. CDR3 loop: CASSFLKSEQFF. CDR3 coding DNA: TGTGCCAGCAGTTTCCTAAAGTCTGAGCAGTTCTTC.

V usage is TRBV28 and J usage is TRBJ2-7; 8 bases agree with TRBD2. Losses at the gene ends were 3 bases for V and 6 bases for J; bases not matched to a gene: 10. This CDR3 spans 15 amino acids. Germline V gene data show CDR1 as MDHEN and CDR2 as SYDVKM. CDR3 residues: CASSFPSGGLSEQYF. The CDR3 DNA reads as TGTGCCAGCAGTTTCCCGAGCGGGGGTTTAAGCGAGCAGTACTTC.

The rearrangement links TRBV4-1 to TRBJ2-5, with 8 bases fitting TRBD1. There are 16 residues in the CDR3. Germline V CDR1 and CDR2: MGHRA, YSYEKL. V lost 0 bases to trimming and J lost 5 bases; unmatched junction nucleotides: 8. For the CDR3, the DNA is TGCGCCAGCAGCCAAGATTTCAGACAGGGGTGGGAGACCCAGTACTTC. Translated, it gives CASSQDFRQGWETQYF.

In this sample, this clone turned up once. The chain employs TRBV4-1 and TRBJ2-1, with 10 bases matching TRBD2. V was pared by 2 bases and J by 2 bases, with 3 bases of the junction left unmatched. The V gene's germline CDR1 is MGHRA and CDR2 YSYEKL. This CDR3 has 16 residues. The CDR3 spells CASSQLAGVPYNEQFF. For the CDR3, the DNA is TGCGCCAGCAGCCAACTAGCGGGAGTCCCCTACAATGAGCAGTTCTTC.

This chain uses TRBV29-1 with TRBJ1-1; 7 positions match TRBD1. CDR3 length: 13 residues. The germline V gene encodes CDR1 SQVTM and CDR2 ANQGSEA. V lost 2 bases and J lost 2; bases outside the gene matches: 2. This CDR3 is CSVEPGGNTEAFF. DNA for the CDR3: TGCAGCGTTGAACCAGGGGGAAACACTGAAGCTTTCTTT.

The chain carries TRBV11-1 and TRBJ2-2, with D hard to call. Trimming cost V 3 bases and J 11 bases, with 7 bases left between them. CDR1 and CDR2 (germline): SGHAT, FQDESV (reference sequence). CDR3 size: 11 residues. The CDR3 coding sequence is TGTGCCAGCAGCTTTGGGCCTGAGCTGTTTTTT. This translates into CASSFGPELFF.

The rearrangement links TRBV27 to TRBJ2-2; weak D call: TRBD2 (6 bases). This CDR3 is 15 amino acids long. Looked up from germline, CDR1 is MNHEY and CDR2 is SMNVEV (reference sequence). The V and J ends lost 3 bases and 5 bases respectively, with 13 bases between them. The CDR3 DNA is TGTGCCAGCAGTTTTGGGCAGGAGGGGACCGGGGAGCTGTTTTTT. Its protein is CASSFGQEGTGELFF.

CDR3 protein: CASSQGGGNTEAFF. The CDR3 bases are TGTGCCAGCAGCCAAGGAGGTGGGAACACTGAAGCTTTCTTT. The chain carries TRBV3-1 (or the pseudogene TRBV3-2) and TRBJ1-1, with D unresolved. The germline CDR1 and CDR2 sequences are LGHDT and YNNKEL (reference sequence). The CDR3 runs 14 residues. The germline V and J ends were trimmed by 1 base and 1 base, with 7 bases remaining between them.

The chain couples TRBV19 to TRBJ2-2; TRBD2 agrees at 8 bases. The CDR3 extends over 14 amino acids. The J segment lost 6 bases and the V segment lost 3 bases, leaving 3 bases of the junction unmatched. Germline assignment: CDR1 LNHDA and CDR2 SQIVND (reference sequence). Here the CDR3 DNA reads TGTGCCAGTAGTATCCAGCGGGAGTCCGGGGAGCTGTTTTTT. As protein: CASSIQRESGELFF. Full variable domain (missing parts from reference TRBV19 and TRBJ2-2): DGGITQSPKYLFRKEGQNVTLSCEQNLNHDAMYWYRQDPGQGLRLIYYSQIVNDFQKGDIAEGYSVSREKKESFPLTVTSAQKNPTAFYLCASSIQRESGELFFGEGSRLTVL.

The chain recombines TRBV7-8 with TRBJ2-2; D uncertain. Trimming cost V 6 bases and J 4 bases, with 9 bases left between them. Germline assignment: CDR1 SGHVS and CDR2 FQNEAQ. CDR3 size: 13 residues. The CDR3 region has the DNA TGTGCCAGCAGGTTGCGGAGCACCGGGGAGCTGTTTTTT. Amino acids: CASRLRSTGELFF.

The chain joins TRBV15 to TRBJ2-3, with TRBD1 matching over 8 bases. The CDR3 length is 17 residues. Per germline, CDR1 LNHNV and CDR2 YYDKDF (reference sequence). The ends lost 5 bases at V and 4 bases at J; junction bases unmatched: 14. As DNA, the CDR3 is TGTGCCACCAGCCCCAGTAATCCGGACAGGGCCCCAGATACGCAGTATTTT. Protein sequence: CATSPSNPDRAPDTQYF.

The CDR3 protein is CASSGPHLGSYEQYF. CDR3 DNA sequence: TGTGCCAGCAGTGGGCCCCACTTGGGGAGCTACGAGCAGTACTTC. The V and J genes are TRBV25-1 and TRBJ2-7; a weak D match, TRBD2 (5 bases). This CDR3 has 15 amino acids. With 4 bases removed from V and 3 bases from J, the gap between germline ends came to 16 bases. Germline V gene lookup returns CDR1 MGHDK and CDR2 SYGVNS.

The chain uses TRBV3-1 (or the pseudogene TRBV3-2) and TRBJ2-7, with D unclear. V was clipped by 1 base and J by 2 bases, with 6 bases between them. The CDR3 covers 13 residues. Germline values: CDR1 LGHDT, CDR2 YNNKEL (reference sequence). This CDR3 reads CASSQGLAYEQYF. Written as DNA, the CDR3 is TGTGCCAGCAGCCAAGGTCTCGCCTACGAGCAGTACTTC.